This T cell receptor beta chain came from a study of blood T cell repertoires in COVID-19. Study context: Some COVID-19 samples were acute and others convalescent; all came from the United States, Italy and Spain. T cells, B-cell-depleted T cells, or PBMCs supplied cDNA or gDNA.

How the authors handled the data: The authors estimated nucleated cell counts from reference gene primer amplification. Sequencing was performed with immunoSEQ multiplex PCR; in TCRdb, only in-frame clones are kept and a portion is missing. For V, J and clone size, that table is used; D and trimming come from the DNA. This table has about 190,000 clones, 90% appearing once. Sequences were obtained from peripheral blood. This clonotype originated in a man aged 50 to 59 with acute or convalescent COVID-19.

Written as DNA, the CDR3 is TGTGCCAGCAGTCTAAACGCCAACTCTGGGGCCAACGTCCTGACTTTC. This translates into CASSLNANSGANVLTF. The rearrangement links TRBV28 to TRBJ2-6; D is unclear. Germline CDR1 MDHEN, CDR2 SYDVKM. The V gene lost 5 bases and the J gene lost 0 bases, with 11 bases spanning the gap. The CDR3 is 16 residues long.